Listed below are T cell receptor beta chains from one sample, sequenced in a study of blood T cell repertoires in COVID-19. Sequencing used immunoSEQ multiplex PCR; TCRdb keeps in-frame clones, though not all of them. The data show 50,000 to 65,000 clones, 55% to 80% seen once. The sample was peripheral blood. The receptors were sampled from a woman aged 70-85 years with COVID-19, enrolled during active disease. Each CDR3 is given with its conserved first and last residue. Fields, in order: clone size, J gene, V gene, D gene, CDR3 protein, CDR3 DNA. D genes are given only for firm matches. A row's size may be missing; if present it is once, few, many or a size class.

-,TRBJ2-7,TRBV9,-,CASSPRGGGQVSEQYF,TGTGCCAGCAGCCCCCGGGGAGGGGGTCAGGTCTCCGAGCAGTACTTC
-,TRBJ2-7,TRBV3-1/TRBV3-2,TRBD2,CASSRDRDYPNYEQYF,TGTGCCAGCAGCCGAGACCGGGACTACCCCAACTACGAGCAGTACTTC
-,TRBJ2-5,TRBV5-1,TRBD1,CASSIGTGQETQYF,TGCGCCAGCAGCATCGGGACAGGGCAAGAGACCCAGTACTTC
-,TRBJ2-2,TRBV18,TRBD2,CASSLPSGGLFF,TGTGCCAGCTCACTGCCTAGCGGGGGACTGTTTTTT
few,TRBJ2-7,TRBV29-1,-,CSALGAFEQYF,TGCAGCGCCCTGGGAGCATTCGAGCAGTACTTC
-,TRBJ1-1,TRBV7-2,TRBD1,CASSSLSGGTEAFF,TGTGCCAGCAGCTCCCTCTCAGGGGGCACTGAAGCTTTCTTT
few,TRBJ2-1,TRBV27,-,CASSGGGTNNEQFF,TGTGCCAGCAGTGGGGGGGGCACGAACAATGAGCAGTTCTTC
-,TRBJ2-5,TRBV6-1,-,CASSEGAEETQYF,TGTGCCAGCAGTGAAGGGGCAGAAGAGACCCAGTACTTC
-,TRBJ2-7,TRBV7-2,-,CASSLVTIYEQYF,TGTGCCAGCAGCTTAGTGACTATCTACGAGCAGTACTTC
few,TRBJ2-7,TRBV18,TRBD1,CASSPLGQGEYEQYF,TGTGCCAGCTCACCACTGGGACAGGGAGAATACGAGCAGTACTTC
-,TRBJ2-3,TRBV5-6,TRBD2,CASSLVASGRTDTQYF,TGTGCCAGCAGCTTGGTGGCTAGCGGGAGGACAGATACGCAGTATTTT
-,TRBJ2-4,TRBV19,-,CASSIGGSEITKYF,TGTGCCAGTAGTATAGGGGGTAGCGAAATAACGAAGTACTTC
-,TRBJ1-1,TRBV5-5,-,CASSQQANTEAFF,TGTGCCAGCAGCCAACAGGCGAACACTGAAGCTTTCTTT
-,TRBJ2-1,TRBV7-2,TRBD2,CASSSTTQRGAYYNEQFF,TGTGCCAGCAGCTCCACCACACAGCGGGGGGCGTACTACAATGAGCAGTTCTTC
few,TRBJ1-1,TRBV6-2/TRBV6-3,TRBD1,CASSYAEGGQENTEAFF,TGTGCCAGCAGTTACGCTGAAGGGGGACAGGAAAACACTGAAGCTTTCTTT
few,TRBJ2-2,TRBV4-2,TRBD1,CASSPNPGQGYLGELFF,TGTGCCAGCAGCCCAAACCCGGGACAGGGTTATCTCGGGGAGCTGTTTTTT
-,TRBJ2-5,TRBV5-1,-,CASSLRWPTPGETQYF,TGCGCCAGCAGCTTGAGGTGGCCAACCCCAGGAGAGACCCAGTACTTC
-,TRBJ2-2,TRBV12-3/TRBV12-4,-,CASSFREAGELFF,TGTGCCAGCAGTTTCAGAGAGGCCGGGGAGCTGTTTTTT
-,TRBJ2-3,TRBV14,-,CASSLGPGIGLDTQYF,TGTGCCAGCAGCCTCGGGCCAGGCATTGGACTAGATACGCAGTATTTT
-,TRBJ2-1,TRBV24-1,TRBD2,CATSETGGLYNEQFF,TGTGCCACCAGTGAGACGGGAGGGCTCTACAATGAGCAGTTCTTC
-,TRBJ1-2,TRBV25-1,-,CASSVGTRDRYGYTF,TGTGCCAGCAGTGTAGGGACAAGGGATCGCTATGGCTACACCTTC
few,TRBJ1-1,TRBV5-1,-,CASSLESVATEAFF,TGCGCCAGCAGCTTGGAGTCTGTGGCCACTGAAGCTTTCTTT
-,TRBJ2-7,TRBV18,-,CASSPAGENEQYF,TGTGCCAGCTCACCCGCTGGAGAAAACGAGCAGTACTTC
few,TRBJ1-1,TRBV7-8,-,CASSSRGGTEAFF,TGTGCCAGCAGCTCAAGGGGAGGCACTGAAGCTTTCTTT
-,TRBJ1-5,TRBV7-9,-,CASSNLTGGQPQHF,TGTGCCAGCAGCAATCTGACAGGTGGGCAGCCCCAGCATTTT
-,TRBJ2-5,TRBV28,TRBD1,CASSFMWRAGGQETQYF,TGTGCCAGCAGTTTCATGTGGCGGGCAGGGGGTCAAGAGACCCAGTACTTC
-,TRBJ1-2,TRBV7-2,TRBD1,CASSLAEGQGYGYTF,TGTGCCAGCAGCTTAGCGGAGGGACAGGGGTATGGCTACACCTTC
few,TRBJ2-3,TRBV4-3,TRBD1,CASSQDISGGAYTDTQYF,TGCGCCAGCAGCCAAGATATTTCAGGGGGCGCTTACACAGATACGCAGTATTTT
-,TRBJ2-5,TRBV5-1,TRBD1,CASSDPGQVETQYF,TGCGCCAGCAGCGACCCGGGACAGGTGGAGACCCAGTACTTC
-,TRBJ2-5,TRBV7-9,TRBD1,CASSLYGRGYEKYF,TGTGCCAGCAGCTTATATGGCAGGGGGTATGAAAAGTACTTC
-,TRBJ2-1,TRBV4-2,TRBD2,CASSQGASGINEQFF,TGTGCCAGCAGCCAAGGGGCTAGCGGAATCAATGAGCAGTTCTTC
-,TRBJ1-1,TRBV21-1,-,CASSKGGRGRYGNTEAFF,TGTGCCAGCAGCAAAGGTGGCAGGGGGAGATATGGGAACACTGAAGCTTTCTTT
-,TRBJ1-1,TRBV10-3,TRBD1,CAITADRADTEAFF,TGTGCCATCACCGCGGACAGGGCAGACACTGAAGCTTTCTTT
-,TRBJ1-5,TRBV29-1,-,CSVAQDSNQPQHF,TGCAGCGTTGCACAGGATAGCAATCAGCCCCAGCATTTT
-,TRBJ2-1,TRBV18,TRBD1,CASSPLGQGINNEQFF,TGTGCCAGCTCACCACTCGGACAGGGGATTAACAATGAGCAGTTCTTC
-,TRBJ2-5,TRBV19,-,CASSMEAGVYQETQYF,TGTGCCAGTAGTATGGAGGCAGGGGTGTACCAAGAGACCCAGTACTTC
-,TRBJ1-5,TRBV6-5,-,CASSVDRFGLQPQHF,TGTGCCAGCAGCGTCGACAGGTTCGGACTTCAGCCCCAGCATTTT
-,TRBJ2-4,TRBV11-2,TRBD2,CASSRTREGIQYF,TGTGCCAGCAGCCGCACCAGGGAGGGCATTCAGTACTTC
-,TRBJ1-1,TRBV4-1,TRBD1,CASSQGQGTQAFF,TGCGCCAGCAGCCAAGGACAGGGGACCCAAGCTTTCTTT
-,TRBJ1-5,TRBV24-1,-,CATSDSDTSKSNQPQHF,TGTGCCACCAGTGATTCAGACACCTCTAAGAGCAATCAGCCCCAGCATTTT
-,TRBJ2-1,TRBV4-3,TRBD2,CASSQDRGGRVEQFF,TGCGCCAGCAGCCAAGATAGAGGCGGGAGGGTTGAGCAGTTCTTC
-,TRBJ2-3,TRBV24-1,-,CATSDNSISTDTQYF,TGTGCCACCAGTGATAACAGCATCTCCACAGATACGCAGTATTTT